The source of this T cell receptor beta chain is a study of response to subunit inactivated influenza vaccine listed by TCRdb under 2018. Broadly, across the study: To follow how T cells responded to a trivalent subunit inactivated influenza vaccine, the researchers relied on deep quantitative profiling of the T cell receptor repertoire. Here is what the overall study found, with its caveats: The authors suggested that each seasonal influenza vaccination may recruit only a limited number of new T cells.

Cut back by 1 base and 13 bases, the V and J ends lie 16 bases apart. The CDR3 numbers 12 residues from cysteine through phenylalanine. The read is trimmed to its CDR3 DNA, 36 bases read in frame from base 1. CDR1 and CDR2, looked up from the germline V gene (reference sequence), are DFQATT and SNEGSKA. The receptor library was made with RT-PCR. Sequencing was performed on an Illumina HiSeq 2500. TCRdb itself trimmed the public reads at Q25 with fastp, ran MiXCR and retained productive beta chains. CDR3 protein duplicates are merged, each entry listing the most common genes and DNA. The sample table lists approximately 500,000 distinct CDR3 sequences, 10% to 15% of them with a count of one. Together, the top ten hold about an eighth of the sample. The sample's time point label is to be understood as: 45 days after influenza vaccine administration. As to this clonotype: The specificity of this receptor is unknown. No much larger clonotype is one base removed from it; base qualities were not supplied.

This TCR derives from a man in his fifties who received an inactivated influenza vaccine. Donor details come from another sample of the same person, matched by shared clones. Here the sequenced sample was PBMCs from blood, taken more than 35 days after vaccination. Here the chain combines TRBV20-1 and TRBJ1-2; the D gene identity is not certain. The DNA reads as follows: TGCAGTGCTAGAGGGCAAGGAACGACCGCCACCTTC. Its protein reads: CSARGQGTTATF.